This section outlines one TCR beta chain sequence together with its context. As yet, its antigen is unknown. The data derive from a study of T cell responses to AZD1222 COVID-19 vaccine. General observations from the study: Of spike-specific TCRs, nearly half reportedly target regions left unmutated in variants. Females outnumbered males among donors, who were mostly white British; clonal diversity was possibly underestimated.

Some clones are missing from TCRdb's copy, which holds only in-frame ones; the method was immunoSEQ multiplex PCR. The sample contains 50,000 or so clones, about 89% of which appear only once. The input for sequencing was peripheral blood, taken 28 days after the second AZD1222 dose. This TCR derives from an adult who received the AZD1222 COVID-19 vaccine.

The chain's CDR3 is CASSLRQDNEQFF. In DNA, the CDR3 is TGTGCCAGCAGTTTGAGACAAGACAATGAGCAGTTCTTC. The chain has TRBV12-3 or TRBV12-4 and TRBJ2-1; D not certain. V was trimmed by 3 bases and J by 5 bases, leaving 8 bases between them. This CDR3 has 13 residues.